The source of this T cell receptor beta chain is a study of Ad26.COV2.S vaccination and SARS-CoV-2 variants. The sample's treatment: some 20 received Ad26.COV2.S at low or high dose, single or two shots; several received placebo; per-sample allocation not given. Vaccine and placebo recipients were sampled on day 63 after the first injection. This person who donated was an adult of 18-55 years in Boston. The study used a vaccine consisting of an Ad26 vector that expressed Wuhan-strain SARS-CoV-2 spike. Generated by immunoSEQ multiplex PCR, the TCRdb table keeps only in-frame clones and is missing some. Of fewer than 500,000 clones in the sample, 90% were seen once. The source of this sequence is a person between 18 and 60 years old who received the Ad26.COV2.S COVID-19 vaccine or a placebo. The specimen comprised peripheral blood, sampled in a trial of Ad26.COV2.S vaccine versus placebo.

In nucleotides, the CDR3 is TGTGCCACCAGCGTCAAATACAATGAGCAGTTCTTC. Translated, it gives CATSVKYNEQFF. The chain recombines TRBV15 with TRBJ2-1; D not certain. Trimming cost V 5 bases and J 4 bases, with 6 bases left between them. The CDR3 is 12 residues long. The germline V gene has CDR1 LNHNV and CDR2 YYDKDF (reference sequence).